The 14 T cell receptor beta chains given below trace back to one sample, sequenced in a study of cytomegalovirus exposure and HLA in healthy donors. Vbeta (60) and Jbeta (13) primers were used in the PCR. Profiled with immunoSEQ multiplex PCR; TCRdb holds only in-frame clones, not every one. The sample includes more than 95,000 clones, roughly four fifths seen only once; the top ten take 1.8%. The sample was PBMCs. Source of these receptors: a young man in good health and CMV-seronegative.

The chain recombines TRBV9 with TRBJ2-7, with D possibly TRBD1 on 6 matching bases. Germline-derived CDR1 and CDR2 are SGDLS and YYNGEE. This CDR3 spans 14 amino acids. The ends were cut back, 3 bases at V and 2 bases at J, with 12 bases in the middle. The DNA for the CDR3 is TGTGCCAGCAGCGCGGCAGGGGTTCCCTACGAGCAGTACTTC. Encoded protein: CASSAAGVPYEQYF. Based on the CDR3 plus reference TRBV9 and TRBJ2-7, the full variable domain is DSGVTQTPKHLITATGQRVTLRCSPRSGDLSVYWYQQSLDQGLQFLIQYYNGEERAKGNILERFSAQQFPDLHSELNLSSLELGDSALYFCASSAAGVPYEQYFGPGTRLTVT.

The chain carries TRBV6-5 and TRBJ1-3, with TRBD1 matching 9 bases. The V gene's germline CDR1 is MNHEY and CDR2 SVGAGI. Trimming took 4 bases from V and 0 from J; bases not matched to a gene: 4. CDR3 length: 16 amino acids. The CDR3 region is CASSWGQGSSGNTIYF. The CDR3 nucleotides read TGTGCCAGCAGTTGGGGACAGGGCTCCTCTGGAAACACCATATATTTT.

This chain links TRBV4-1 with TRBJ2-5; no reliable D call. Looked up from germline, CDR1 is MGHRA and CDR2 is YSYEKL. The germline V and J ends were trimmed by 3 bases and 2 bases, with 16 bases remaining between them. The CDR3 contains 16 residues. The CDR3 nucleotides are TGCGCCAGCAGCCATCCTGACACCGGTGGGCAAGAGACCCAGTACTTC. This sequence encodes CASSHPDTGGQETQYF.

CDR3 DNA sequence: TGTGCCAGCAGCCAGGGGGGAAGCGTATCTCAGCCCCAGCATTTT. Translation gives CASSQGGSVSQPQHF. This chain connects TRBV7-9 to TRBJ1-5; 7 bases fit TRBD1. CDR1 and CDR2 from the germline V gene are SEHNR and FQNEAQ (reference sequence). V was clipped by 5 bases and J by 6 bases; unmatched bases: 10. This CDR3 comprises 15 residues.

The gene calls are TRBV11-2 and TRBJ1-1; perhaps TRBD1 as D (5 bases). Trimming removed 5 bases at V and 1 base at J, with 11 bases between. The CDR3 runs to 14 residues. Germline V CDR1 and CDR2: SGHAT, FQNNGV. In DNA form, the CDR3 reads TGTGCCAGCAGCATGACAGCCCAGAACACTGAAGCTTTCTTT. This translates into CASSMTAQNTEAFF.

The chain couples TRBV7-9 to TRBJ1-2; maybe TRBD1 (6 bases). Germline lookup yields CDR1 SEHNR and CDR2 FQNEAQ (reference sequence). This CDR3 has 14 residues. The germline V and J ends were trimmed by 0 bases and 7 bases, with 12 bases remaining between them. The CDR3 reads CASSLAGGAGGYTF. In nucleotides, the CDR3 is TGTGCCAGCAGCTTAGCGGGGGGGGCCGGTGGCTACACCTTC.

CDR3 sequence (DNA): TGTGCCAGCAGCTTAGGGGGGGACGGCTACACCTTC. Translated, it gives CASSLGGDGYTF. The rearrangement links TRBV7-9 to TRBJ1-2, with D tentatively TRBD1 (5 bases). The CDR3 loop spans 12 amino acids. Trimming cost V 1 base and J 8 bases, with 8 bases left between them. Germline V gene data show CDR1 as SEHNR and CDR2 as FQNEAQ (reference sequence). The full variable domain, rest sourced from reference TRBV7-9 and TRBJ1-2, is DTGVSQNPRHKITKRGQNVTFRCDPISEHNRLYWYRQTLGQGPEFLTYFQNEAQLEKSRLLSDRFSAERPKGSFSTLEIQRTEQGDSAMYLCASSLGGDGYTFGSGTRLTVV.

The gene calls are TRBV18 and TRBJ1-1; TRBD1 might be the D (6 bases). V was shortened by 3 bases and J by 0 bases, with 8 bases between the two germline ends. The V gene's germline CDR1 is KGHSH and CDR2 LQKENI. The CDR3 has 14 residues. The CDR3 sequence: CASSPGHLNTEAFF. Here the CDR3 DNA reads TGTGCCAGCTCACCGGGACACCTGAACACTGAAGCTTTCTTT.

The chain employs TRBV5-1 and TRBJ2-2, with 7 bases matching TRBD1. The V gene end was trimmed by 6 bases and the J gene end by 4 bases; junction bases not matched to a gene: 3. The CDR3 has 13 residues. Germline values: CDR1 SGHRS, CDR2 YFSETQ. As DNA, the CDR3 is TGCGCCAGCACAGACAGGGTCACCGGGGAGCTGTTTTTT. Protein: CASTDRVTGELFF.

This chain connects TRBV4-3 to TRBJ1-3; D is perhaps TRBD1 (5 bases). The V gene's germline CDR1 is LGHNA and CDR2 YSLEER. Trimming shortened V by 0 bases and J by 0 bases, and 21 bases separated the two germline ends. The CDR3 covers 20 residues. The CDR3: CASSQDPIAGTFVSGNTIYF. The CDR3 DNA reads TGCGCCAGCAGCCAAGATCCTATTGCGGGGACCTTCGTCTCTGGAAACACCATATATTTT.

The chain is built from TRBV14 and TRBJ2-6; no reliable D call. Per the germline V gene, CDR1 is SGHDN and CDR2 is FVKESK. Trimming shortened V by 4 bases and J by 4 bases, and 8 bases separated the two germline ends. The CDR3 runs 14 residues. The CDR3 sequence: CASSPQWGANVLTF. The DNA for the CDR3 is TGTGCCAGCAGCCCCCAGTGGGGGGCCAACGTCCTGACTTTC.

The chain is built from TRBV7-7 and TRBJ2-3; 8 bases are a match to TRBD1. The CDR3 loop spans 18 amino acids. The V segment lost 5 bases and the J segment 4 bases; nucleotides outside the gene matches: 17. Per germline, CDR1 SSHAT and CDR2 FNYEAQ (reference sequence). CDR3 region: CASSPRPQGVKVSDTQYF. CDR3 nucleotide sequence: TGTGCCAGCAGCCCGAGACCACAGGGGGTTAAAGTTTCAGATACGCAGTATTTT.

This clone showed up just once. The rearrangement uses TRBV14 and TRBJ2-7; TRBD1 is a possible D gene (6 bases). Germline V gives CDR1 SGHDN, CDR2 FVKESK. CDR3 size: 14 residues. V was trimmed by 3 bases and J by 3 bases, leaving 12 bases between them. CDR3 region: CASSQGDIDYEQYF. In DNA form, the CDR3 reads TGTGCCAGCAGCCAGGGGGACATCGACTACGAGCAGTACTTC.

The V and J genes are TRBV25-1 and TRBJ1-3; 8 bases line up with TRBD1. The CDR3 has 16 amino acids. Germline lookup yields CDR1 MGHDK and CDR2 SYGVNS. Trimming at V came to 3 bases and at J to 0 bases, leaving 4 bases not matched to a gene. In DNA form, the CDR3 reads TGTGCCAGCAGTGATCGGACAGGGAACTCTGGAAACACCATATATTTT. Its translation is CASSDRTGNSGNTIYF.